The 23 T cell receptor beta chains below all came from one sample that was sequenced in a study of cytomegalovirus exposure and HLA in healthy donors. It was with 60 Vbeta and 13 Jbeta primers that the PCR ran. Some clones are missing from TCRdb's copy, which holds only in-frame ones; the method was immunoSEQ multiplex PCR. The profile shows 100,000 to 150,000 clones, about a sixth of them singletons. The sample taken for sequencing was PBMCs. The receptors here all came from a female donor in good health and CMV-seropositive.

Only a few counts were recorded for this clone. This chain uses TRBV2 with TRBJ2-7, with a tentative D call TRBD1 (7 bases). From germline, CDR1 is SNHLY and CDR2 FYNNEI. CDR3 length: 16 amino acids. Trimming pared 6 bases from V and 5 bases from J, leaving 23 bases between. DNA of the CDR3: TGTGCCAGCAGAGGGACAGCGGGTTTGGGGGTCGACGAGCAGTACTTC. Protein sequence: CASRGTAGLGVDEQYF.

The chain employs TRBV2 and TRBJ2-3; the D gene is possibly TRBD1 (5 bases). V dropped 9 bases and J dropped 1 base, with 8 bases sitting between them. Germline CDR1 SNHLY, CDR2 FYNNEI. The length of the CDR3 is 12 residues. The CDR3 sequence: CARTQGTDTQYF. CDR3 in DNA: TGTGCCAGAACACAGGGCACAGATACGCAGTATTTT.

V usage is TRBV5-1 and J usage is TRBJ1-1, with 7 bases aligning to TRBD1. The CDR3 loop spans 12 amino acids. From germline, CDR1 is SGHRS and CDR2 YFSETQ. The junction had 6 bases not matched to a gene; V was cut back by 5 bases and J by 8 bases. This chain's CDR3 is CASRGPGQEAFF. For the CDR3, the DNA is TGCGCCAGCAGGGGGCCGGGACAGGAAGCTTTCTTT.

This clone was counted only a few times. The chain is built from TRBV19 and TRBJ2-7, with D tentatively TRBD1 (6 bases). The CDR3 loop spans 12 amino acids. Germline V lookup: CDR1 LNHDA, CDR2 SQIVND (reference sequence). V shed 6 bases and J shed 7 bases, with 13 bases lying between them. CDR3 coding DNA: TGTGCCAGTAGCCAAAAAGGGACAGAGCAGTACTTC. Amino acids: CASSQKGTEQYF.

The sample holds a few counts of this clone. This chain links TRBV7-8 with TRBJ1-5, with no clear D. This CDR3 comprises 15 residues. The V gene lost 1 base and the J gene lost 0 bases, with 7 bases spanning the gap. CDR1 and CDR2 from the germline V gene are SGHVS and FQNEAQ. CDR3 nucleotide sequence: TGTGCCAGCAGCTTAGAGCGGTATAGCAATCAGCCCCAGCATTTT. It codes for CASSLERYSNQPQHF.

V and J are TRBV7-9 and TRBJ1-1; D remains unclear. The CDR3 covers 13 residues. V lost 3 bases, J lost 1 base, and 6 bases lay in between. Looked up from germline, CDR1 is SEHNR and CDR2 is FQNEAQ (reference sequence). CDR3 sequence: CASSFSPNTEAFF. The CDR3 coding sequence is TGTGCCAGCAGCTTTTCTCCGAACACTGAAGCTTTCTTT.

This clone was seen more than once but under ten times. CDR3 in DNA: TGCGCCAGCAGCCAAGACAGGGAAGAGACCCAGTACTTC. As protein: CASSQDREETQYF. The chain uses TRBV4-3 and TRBJ2-5, with a weak D call TRBD1 (5 bases). Trimming pared 0 bases from V and 3 bases from J, leaving 5 bases between. CDR1 and CDR2 from the germline V gene are LGHNA and YSLEER. The CDR3 totals 13 residues.

The V call is TRBV7-2, the J call TRBJ2-7; D is ambiguous. Germline CDR1 reads SGHTA; CDR2 reads FQGNSA. The CDR3 extends over 13 amino acids. Trimming removed 1 base at V and 2 bases at J, with 6 bases between. The CDR3, as DNA: TGTGCCAGCAGCTTAGTAACACCCTACGAGCAGTACTTC. This translates into CASSLVTPYEQYF. Combining the CDR3 with reference TRBV7-2 and TRBJ2-7 gives the whole variable domain GAGVSQSPSNKVTEKGKDVELRCDPISGHTALYWYRQSLGQGLEFLIYFQGNSAPDKSGLPSDRFSAERTGGSVSTLTIQRTQQEDSAVYLCASSLVTPYEQYFGPGTRLTVT.

The chain joins TRBV4-1 to TRBJ1-2, with TRBD1 matching 7 bases. Germline loops: CDR1 MGHRA, CDR2 YSYEKL. This CDR3 is built from 16 residues. The V and J ends lost 5 bases and 2 bases, in that order; junction bases with no gene match: 11. CDR3 residues: CASSIRTGTANYGYTF. As DNA, the CDR3 is TGCGCCAGCAGCATTCGCACCGGGACAGCGAACTATGGCTACACCTTC.

V and J are TRBV4-2 and TRBJ1-4; D is possibly TRBD1 (5 bases). Germline V lookup: CDR1 LGHNA, CDR2 YNFKEQ. CDR3 length: 16 residues. Trimming shortened V by 0 bases and J by 11 bases, and 19 bases separated the two germline ends. Written as DNA, the CDR3 is TGTGCCAGCAGCCAAGATCAGGGAATTAACCTGCCCAAACTGTTTTTT. Translating it yields CASSQDQGINLPKLFF.

J is TRBJ1-1 and V is TRBV27; D gene ambiguous. The CDR3 loop spans 15 amino acids. V was cut by 8 bases and J by 0 bases, with 16 bases left in between. Germline V lookup: CDR1 MNHEY, CDR2 SMNVEV (reference sequence). The CDR3 sequence is CASGTPGSMNTEAFF. CDR3 nucleotide sequence: TGTGCCAGCGGAACTCCAGGATCCATGAACACTGAAGCTTTCTTT.

This clone was seen a handful of times. V gene TRBV29-1 combines with J gene TRBJ2-7; possible D gene TRBD2, 5 bases. CDR1 and CDR2 from the germline V gene are SQVTM and ANQGSEA. V was pared by 4 bases and J by 4 bases, with 14 bases between. The CDR3 spans 13 residues. CDR3: CSVVRAGPYEQYF. The CDR3 DNA reads as TGCAGCGTTGTACGTGCGGGTCCATACGAGCAGTACTTC.

The CDR3 DNA reads as TGTGCCACCCACCCCGGGACTGGACCAGATACGCAGTATTTT. Translation: CATHPGTGPDTQYF. The chain links TRBV18 to TRBJ2-3; D possibly corresponds to TRBD2 (6 bases). This CDR3 comprises 14 residues. Germline V gene lookup returns CDR1 KGHSH and CDR2 LQKENI. V was trimmed by 10 bases and J by 4 bases, leaving 18 bases between them.

This clone was detected a few times. The V and J genes are TRBV7-9 and TRBJ2-1, with 7 bases aligning to TRBD1. CDR1 is SEHNR and CDR2 is FQNEAQ in the germline V gene (reference sequence). The length of the CDR3 is 17 residues. With V trimmed by 5 bases and J by 4 bases, 14 bases remained unmatched. This CDR3 is CASSPRTGDFDYNEQFF. The CDR3 bases are TGTGCCAGCAGCCCCCGGACAGGAGATTTCGATTACAATGAGCAGTTCTTC.

This clone turned up a few times. This rearrangement joins TRBV7-8 to TRBJ1-2, with D possibly TRBD1 on 6 matching bases. The V gene lost 4 bases and the J gene lost 4 bases, with 16 bases spanning the gap. The germline CDR1 and CDR2 sequences are SGHVS and FQNEAQ. This CDR3 is 15 amino acids long. The CDR3 nucleotides read TGTGCCAGCAGCTCACTAGAACAGGGCTTCTATGGCTACACCTTC. This gives the protein CASSSLEQGFYGYTF.

The chain combines TRBV29-1 with TRBJ2-7, with TRBD2 as a possible D gene (5 bases). The CDR3 runs 10 residues. V lost 6 bases and J lost 9, with 12 bases in between. Germline assignment: CDR1 SQVTM and CDR2 ANQGSEA. CDR3 in DNA: TGCAGCGTCTGGGAGTTAAGGCAGTACTTC. This sequence encodes CSVWELRQYF.

This clone has just a few counts. The J gene is TRBJ1-5, the V gene TRBV27; TRBD1 matches 7 bases. In germline, CDR1 is MNHEY, CDR2 SMNVEV (reference sequence). CDR3 length: 15 residues. J was trimmed by 3 bases and V by 5 bases; bases with no gene match: 7. CDR3 sequence (DNA): TGTGCCAGCAGTCCGGGACAGTCCTTCAATCAGCCCCAGCATTTT. Translation: CASSPGQSFNQPQHF.

Only a few counts were recorded for this clone. The chain employs TRBV19 and TRBJ1-1; 9 bases are a match to TRBD1. The CDR3 consists of 13 residues. The V gene's germline CDR1 is LNHDA and CDR2 SQIVND (reference sequence). Trimming took 8 bases from V and 2 from J; bases not matched to a gene: 3. CDR3 nucleotide sequence: TGTGCCAGTGGGGACAGGGCCAACACTGAAGCTTTCTTT. It encodes CASGDRANTEAFF.

The genes are TRBV6-5 and TRBJ2-7; 7 bases are shared with TRBD1. Germline values: CDR1 MNHEY, CDR2 SVGAGI. Trimming removed 7 bases from V and 5 bases from J; junction bases left unmatched: 5. This CDR3 is 12 amino acids long. CDR3 sequence reads: CASTGGPDEQYF. As DNA, the CDR3 is TGTGCCAGCACAGGGGGTCCCGACGAGCAGTACTTC.

The gene calls are TRBV28 and TRBJ2-5; D gene ambiguous. CDR1 and CDR2 from the germline V gene are MDHEN and SYDVKM. This CDR3 region has 13 residues. V was clipped by 2 bases and J by 5 bases, with 9 bases between them. CDR3 amino acids: CASSLGHSETQYF. CDR3 in DNA: TGTGCCAGCAGTTTAGGGCATTCGGAGACCCAGTACTTC.

This clone is categorized as medium-sized. At one end, the junction sequence differs from germline, possibly due to a read error. The rearrangement joins TRBV5-4 to TRBJ1-5; D gene uncertain. This CDR3 is built from 11 residues. CDR1 and CDR2 (germline): SGHNT, YYREEE (reference sequence). CDR3 sequence (DNA): TGCCCCGGCAAGACTTATCAGCCCCAGCATTTT. Encoded protein: CPGKTYQPQHF.

This clone showed up just a few times. The J gene is TRBJ1-1, the V gene TRBV30; no clear D. Trimming stripped 2 bases from V and 8 bases from J, with 12 bases between. This CDR3 contains 12 residues. CDR1 and CDR2 from the germline V gene are GTSNPN and SVGIG (reference sequence). The CDR3 bases are TGTGCCTGGAGTCGCCCGGGAATCGAAGCTTTCTTT. As protein: CAWSRPGIEAFF. Filled out from reference TRBV30 and TRBJ1-1, the complete variable domain reads SQTIHQWPATLVQPVGSPLSLECTVEGTSNPNLYWYRQAAGRGLQLLFYSVGIGQISSEVPQNLSASRPQDRQFILSSKKLLLSDSGFYLCAWSRPGIEAFFGQGTRLTVV.

This clone was counted between two and nine times. This chain connects TRBV5-6 to TRBJ2-2; TRBD1 might be the D (5 bases). The CDR3 length is 16 residues. V lost 0 bases and J lost 1, with 10 bases in between. Germline CDR1 and CDR2: SGHDT and YYEEEE. The CDR3 spells CASSLARQGNTGELFF. The CDR3 DNA sequence: TGTGCCAGCAGCTTGGCTCGGCAGGGGAACACCGGGGAGCTGTTTTTT.